This entry is about one TCR beta chain. Its antigen is unknown. These data come from a study of T cells in Graves' hyperthyroidism and ophthalmopathy. In patients aged 18 to 65, hyperthyroidism was newly diagnosed, with duration under 2 months. Investigators excluded patients with uncontrolled infection, other autoimmune disease, pregnancy or lactation. Drawn at first hyperthyroidism diagnosis, the blood sample preceded any ophthalmopathy symptoms. General study findings and limits: Ophthalmopathy prediction by the model preceded onset by a median about 6.3 months.

TCR beta CDR3 regions were amplified from RNA transcripts. HTBI primers were used for first-round RT-PCR of the TCR CDR3. TCRdb re-called the multiplex PCR reads with MiXCR, one entry per CDR3 protein. Here the sample spans about 270,000 distinct CDR3 sequences, 15% being singletons. The sequence was collected from a woman aged 45-60 years with Graves' hyperthyroidism that later progressed to Graves' ophthalmopathy. The specimen sequenced was blood.

This chain's CDR3 is CASSRTAGGGQPQHF. In nucleotides, the CDR3 is TGTGCCAGCAGCCGGACCGCCGGAGGGGGTCAGCCCCAGCATTTT. The chain couples TRBV28 to TRBJ1-5; a weak D match, TRBD1 (6 bases). The CDR3 loop spans 15 amino acids. Germline V lookup: CDR1 MDHEN, CDR2 SYDVKM. V was trimmed by 6 bases and J by 6 bases, leaving 18 bases between them.